The 8 T cell receptor beta chains given below trace back to one sample, sequenced in a study of T-cell reconstitution after alpha-beta-depleted transplantation in children. The authors prepared the TCRbeta library with unique molecular identifiers. TCRdb re-analysed the PCR reads in MiXCR, keeping a single row per CDR3 protein. The sample includes about 200,000 distinct CDR3 sequences, about 15% of them seen just once. Sample: PBMCs from the stem cell graft donor, taken from the stem cell graft. These receptors were taken from a human donor who donated a stem cell graft to a child with acute lymphoblastic leukemia.

This clonotype was detected many times. This sequence joins TRBV20-1 and TRBJ2-3, with TRBD2 as a possible D gene (6 bases). The ends were cut back, 0 bases at V and 3 bases at J, with 25 bases in the middle. This CDR3 spans 19 amino acids. CDR1 is DFQATT, CDR2 SNEGSKA, per germline (reference sequence). The CDR3 loop is CSARDKGPRRTTRTDTQYF. The CDR3 DNA reads as TGCAGTGCTAGAGATAAAGGCCCAAGGAGGACTACAAGAACAGATACGCAGTATTTT.

Details on this clonotype: The junction and the germline gene differ at one end; a read error may be behind it. This sequence joins TRBV19 and TRBJ2-3, with D possibly TRBD2 on 6 matching bases. Germline CDR1 and CDR2: LNHDA and SQIVND (reference sequence). The CDR3 has 16 amino acids. The CDR3 DNA reads as TGTGCCAGTAGTATGGGCGTGGACGGGAGTGGAGATACGCACTATTTT. This translates into CASSMGVDGSGDTHYF.

The CDR3 nucleotides read TGTGCCAGCAGTTGGGACATTCAAGAGACCCAGTACTTC. Translating it yields CASSWDIQETQYF. The rearrangement links TRBV12-3 or TRBV12-4 to TRBJ2-5, with D possibly matching TRBD1 (6 bases). CDR3 length equals 13 residues. V lost 4 bases and J 2 bases, leaving 8 bases between the germline ends.

V gene TRBV6-6 combines with J gene TRBJ2-3; the D gene is possibly TRBD2 (5 bases). The CDR3 runs 12 residues. The germline gives CDR1 MNHNY, CDR2 SVGAGI (reference sequence). Trimming removed 3 bases from V and 5 bases from J, with 6 bases in between. The CDR3 bases are TGTGCCAGCAGTTATGGGAGAGATACGCAGTATTTT. The encoded protein is CASSYGRDTQYF.

This clonotype was seen many times. V gene TRBV27 combines with J gene TRBJ1-4; D ambiguous. The V end lost 5 bases, the J end lost 10 bases, and 14 bases lay between the germline ends. Per the germline V gene, CDR1 is MNHEY and CDR2 is SMNVEV (reference sequence). The CDR3 length is 13 residues. The CDR3 here is CASSGSLHGKLFF. CDR3 bases: TGTGCCAGCAGTGGTAGCCTACACGGAAAACTGTTTTTT.

This clonotype was counted many times. V usage is TRBV12-3 or TRBV12-4 and J usage is TRBJ2-7; TRBD1 matches at 9 bases. J lost 2 bases, V lost 5 bases, and 10 bases had no gene match. The CDR3 contains 16 residues. The CDR3 spells CASSAGTGTVPYEQYF. CDR3 nucleotide sequence: TGTGCCAGCAGTGCGGGGACAGGGACTGTCCCCTACGAGCAGTACTTC.

In its sample, this clonotype was seen a few times. V gene TRBV12-3 or TRBV12-4 combines with J gene TRBJ1-5; D is uncertain. This CDR3 has 15 residues. V was cut by 1 base and J by 7 bases, with 14 bases left in between. This CDR3 is CASSLGLGVGQPQHF. In DNA, the CDR3 is TGTGCCAGCAGTTTAGGGCTTGGGGTAGGGCAGCCCCAGCATTTT.

In this sample, this clonotype turned up a few times. This rearrangement joins TRBV5-1 to TRBJ2-2; TRBD2 agrees at 9 bases. The CDR3 spans 15 residues. Trimming took 4 bases from V and 6 from J; bases not matched to a gene: 7. Germline loops: CDR1 SGHRS, CDR2 YFSETQ. The CDR3 loop is CASSQGTSMAGELFF. Here the CDR3 DNA reads TGCGCCAGCAGCCAGGGGACTAGCATGGCCGGGGAGCTGTTTTTT.